The present TCR beta chain was sequenced within a study of T cells after yellow fever vaccination. Notes on the study in general: A weaker secondary response peaked on day 5, the primary on day 15.

TCRdb analysed the 5' RACE reads with MiXCR anew, one entry per CDR3 protein. Of 350,000 to 450,000 distinct CDR3 sequences listed, 6.2% are singletons. A few counts support this clonotype. Its cognate antigen is unknown. The source is a man aged 25-40 years who received the YFV17D yellow fever vaccine. This specimen was PBMCs, taken 5 days after the yellow fever booster vaccination.

The CDR3 DNA sequence: TGTGCCAGCAGCCTACGGAACCTGGGCGAAGTCTATGGCTACACCTTC. Protein product: CASSLRNLGEVYGYTF. This chain connects TRBV3-1 to TRBJ1-2; D is ambiguous. Germline assignment: CDR1 LGHDT and CDR2 YNNKEL (reference sequence). This CDR3 has 16 residues. V was cut by 4 bases and J by 4 bases, with 19 bases left in between.